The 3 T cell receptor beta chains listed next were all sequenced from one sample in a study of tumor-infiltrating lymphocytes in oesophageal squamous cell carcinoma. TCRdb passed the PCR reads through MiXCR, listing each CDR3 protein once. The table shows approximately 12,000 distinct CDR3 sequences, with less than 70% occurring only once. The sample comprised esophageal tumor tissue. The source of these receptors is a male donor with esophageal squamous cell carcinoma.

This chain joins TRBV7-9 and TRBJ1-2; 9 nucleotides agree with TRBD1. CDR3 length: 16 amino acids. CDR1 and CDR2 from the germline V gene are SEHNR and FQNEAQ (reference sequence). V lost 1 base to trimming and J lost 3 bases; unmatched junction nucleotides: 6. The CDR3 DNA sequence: TGTGCCAGCAGCTTAGGAGGTGGACAGGGGTACTATGGCTACACCTTC. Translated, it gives CASSLGGGQGYYGYTF.

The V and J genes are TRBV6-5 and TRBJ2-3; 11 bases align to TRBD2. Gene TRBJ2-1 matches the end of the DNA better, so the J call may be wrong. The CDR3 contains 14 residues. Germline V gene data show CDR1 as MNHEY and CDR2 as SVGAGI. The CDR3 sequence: CASSYTSGGNEQFF. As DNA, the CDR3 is TGTGCCAGCAGTTACACTAGCGGGGGCAATGAGCAGTTCTTC.

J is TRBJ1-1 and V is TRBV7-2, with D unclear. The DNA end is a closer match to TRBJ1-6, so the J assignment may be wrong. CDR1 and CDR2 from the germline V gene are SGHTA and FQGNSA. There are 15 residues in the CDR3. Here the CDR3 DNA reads TGTGCCAGCAGCCGCTCCGGGAGTATTAGCTCACCCCTCCACTTT. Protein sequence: CASSRSGSISSPLHF.